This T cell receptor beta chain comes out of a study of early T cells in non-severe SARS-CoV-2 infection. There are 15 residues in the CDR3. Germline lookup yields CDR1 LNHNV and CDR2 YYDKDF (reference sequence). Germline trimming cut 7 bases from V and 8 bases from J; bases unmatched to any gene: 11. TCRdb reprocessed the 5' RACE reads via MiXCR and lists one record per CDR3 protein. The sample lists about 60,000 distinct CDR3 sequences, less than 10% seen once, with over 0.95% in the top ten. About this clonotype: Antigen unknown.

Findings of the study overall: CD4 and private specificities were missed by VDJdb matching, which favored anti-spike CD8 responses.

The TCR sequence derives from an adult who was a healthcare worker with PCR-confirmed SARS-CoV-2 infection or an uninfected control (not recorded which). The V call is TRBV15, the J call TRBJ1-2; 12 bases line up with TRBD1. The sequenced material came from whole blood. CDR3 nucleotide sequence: TGTGCCACCATTCGGGCGGGACAGGGGGCGCAGGGCTACACCTTC. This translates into CATIRAGQGAQGYTF.